This is a list of T cell receptor beta chains from one sample in a study of regulatory T cells in long-lasting Graves disease. Using its own MiXCR run on the multiplex PCR reads, TCRdb lists one record per CDR3 protein. The profile shows more than 650,000 distinct CDR3 sequences, approximately 31% of them singletons. The sample here was peripheral blood mononuclear cells (PBMCs), taken when the disease was refractory, from a patient treated with antithyroid drugs. The origin of the receptors is a female donor with Graves disease. Both conserved end residues are part of each CDR3. Each record gives: D gene, clone size, V gene, J gene, CDR3 protein, CDR3 DNA. The D gene is left open where the match is weak. A row's size may be missing; if present it is once, few, many or a size class.

>-|-|TRBV5-1|TRBJ1-2
CASSLALGGVGYGYTF
TGCGCCAGCAGCTTGGCCCTCGGGGGCGTAGGCTATGGCTACACCTTC
>-|-|TRBV19|TRBJ1-5
CASRLGAGQPQHF
TGTGCCAGTAGATTGGGGGCGGGTCAGCCCCAGCATTTT
>TRBD2|few|TRBV7-9|TRBJ2-1
CASSLPEGGREQFF
TGTGCCAGCAGCCTCCCGGAGGGCGGGAGAGAGCAGTTCTTC
>TRBD1|-|TRBV30|TRBJ1-2
CAWRGDSYGYTF
TGTGCCTGGAGGGGGGACAGCTATGGCTACACCTTC
>TRBD1|few|TRBV11-3|TRBJ1-4
CASSERTGQGEKLFF
TGTGCCAGCAGCGAGAGGACAGGGCAAGGCGAAAAACTGTTTTTT
>TRBD1|few|TRBV2|TRBJ1-6
CASSRGQLNSPLHF
TGTGCCAGCAGTAGGGGACAGCTTAATTCACCCCTCCACTTT
>-|few|TRBV5-1|TRBJ1-1
CASSLPGAWTEAFF
TGCGCCAGCAGCTTGCCTGGGGCGTGGACTGAAGCTTTCTTT
>TRBD2|-|TRBV10-2|TRBJ2-7
CASSPSRLAGGTAAYEQYF
TGCGCCAGCAGTCCTTCTAGACTAGCGGGAGGGACCGCTGCCTACGAGCAGTACTTC
>-|-|TRBV7-2|TRBJ1-4
CASSSQSSVPGLFF
TGTGCCAGCAGCTCCCAATCCTCGGTCCCAGGACTGTTTTTT
>-|-|TRBV15|TRBJ1-1
CATSSYHGGTEAFF
TGTGCCACCAGCAGCTACCATGGTGGCACTGAAGCTTTCTTT
>-|-|TRBV3-1|TRBJ2-1
CACGDNEQFF
TGTGCCTGTGGAGACAATGAGCAGTTCTTC
>TRBD2|-|TRBV2|TRBJ2-2
CASKQLAGNTGELFF
TGTGCCAGCAAACAGCTAGCGGGGAACACCGGGGAGCTGTTTTTT
>-|many|TRBV6-1|TRBJ2-7
CASSASESYEQYF
TGTGCCAGCAGTGCTAGCGAATCCTACGAGCAGTACTTC
>TRBD2|-|TRBV11-2|TRBJ2-7
CASSLRGTSGSNPSLGYEQYF
TGTGCCAGCAGCCTAAGGGGGACTAGCGGGAGTAATCCATCCCTAGGGTACGAGCAGTACTTC
>-|-|TRBV27|TRBJ1-2
CASSRSTGNYGHTF
TGTGCCAGCAGTCGATCTACAGGAAACTATGGCCACACCTTC
>TRBD1|-|TRBV11-2|TRBJ1-1
CASSWTGGSTEAFF
TGTGCCAGCAGCTGGACAGGGGGCAGCACTGAAGCTTTCTTT
>-|-|TRBV7-9|TRBJ2-7
CASSPADYEQYF
TGTGCCAGCAGCCCCGCGGACTACGAGCAGTACTTC
>TRBD2|-|TRBV20-1|TRBJ2-1
CSAPLGLAGGNEQFF
TGCAGTGCTCCCTTAGGGCTAGCGGGAGGGAATGAGCAGTTCTTC
>-|-|TRBV19|TRBJ1-1
CASSPVGTNTEAFF
TGTGCCAGTAGCCCGGTGGGGACGAACACTGAAGCTTTCTTT
>TRBD1|-|TRBV27|TRBJ1-2
CASRMTGNYGYTF
TGTGCCAGCAGGATGACAGGGAACTATGGCTACACCTTC
>-|-|TRBV7-2|TRBJ1-2
CASSLALRTAVNYGYTF
TGTGCCAGCAGCTTAGCGCTAAGGACGGCTGTTAACTATGGCTACACCTTC
>-|many|TRBV6-1|TRBJ1-1
CASSEYGARAFF
TGTGCCAGCAGTGAATATGGAGCCAGAGCTTTCTTT
>-|-|TRBV28|TRBJ1-5
CASNDLVPNQPQHF
TGTGCCAGCAATGATTTGGTTCCCAATCAGCCCCAGCATTTT
>-|-|TRBV7-3|TRBJ2-7
CASSLRSGSVLGEQYF
TGTGCCAGCAGCTTAAGGTCGGGTAGTGTGCTCGGCGAGCAGTACTTC
>-|-|TRBV29-1|TRBJ1-3
CSVGQSGNTIYF
TGCAGCGTTGGACAGTCTGGAAACACCATATATTTT
>TRBD1|-|TRBV5-1|TRBJ1-4
CASSLLQGGTNEKLFF
TGCGCCAGCAGCTTGCTACAGGGGGGTACTAATGAAAAACTGTTTTTT
>-|-|TRBV10-2|TRBJ2-7
CASSEGGRQYF
TGCGCCAGCAGTGAGGGGGGTCGGCAGTACTTC
>TRBD1|many|TRBV2|TRBJ1-5
CASSDGTGTSNQPQHF
TGTGCCAGCAGTGACGGGACAGGGACCTCAAATCAGCCCCAGCATTTT
>TRBD2|-|TRBV6-2/TRBV6-3|TRBJ2-1
CASSYPSGRRFDNEQFF
TGTGCCAGCAGTTACCCTAGCGGGAGGCGTTTTGACAATGAGCAGTTCTTC
>-|-|TRBV19|TRBJ2-7
CASSISGGKAFSYEQYF
TGTGCCAGTAGTATAAGCGGCGGGAAGGCCTTTTCCTACGAGCAGTACTTC
>TRBD2|few|TRBV20-1|TRBJ2-5
CSAPLGLEQETQYF
TGCAGTGCTCCCCTGGGACTAGAGCAAGAGACCCAGTACTTC
>-|-|TRBV5-6|TRBJ2-2
CASSLSSFTGELFF
TGTGCCAGCAGCTTGTCCAGTTTTACCGGGGAGCTGTTTTTT
>TRBD2|many|TRBV11-2|TRBJ2-7
CASSAGLSHEQYF
TGTGCCAGCAGCGCGGGACTATCCCACGAGCAGTACTTC
>-|many|TRBV12-3/TRBV12-4|TRBJ2-5
CASSLWGWETQYF
TGTGCCAGCAGTTTGTGGGGTTGGGAGACCCAGTACTTC
>TRBD2|-|TRBV14|TRBJ2-7
CASSSTSGRRLGNEQYF
TGTGCCAGCAGCTCGACTAGCGGGAGAAGGCTGGGGAACGAGCAGTACTTC
>-|-|TRBV3-1|TRBJ2-7
CASSPLAQGRGSYEQYF
TGTGCCAGCAGCCCCCTGGCCCAGGGCCGCGGCAGCTACGAGCAGTACTTC
>-|-|TRBV6-1|TRBJ2-5
CASSSLDRIQETQYF
TGTGCCAGCAGCTCCCTTGACAGGATCCAAGAGACCCAGTACTTC
>-|-|TRBV28|TRBJ2-1
CAISMRDSDLNEQFF
TGTGCCATCTCAATGCGGGACTCCGATCTCAATGAGCAGTTCTTC
>TRBD2|-|TRBV12-3/TRBV12-4|TRBJ2-7
CASSKLTSVYEQYF
TGTGCCAGCAGTAAATTGACTAGCGTCTACGAGCAGTACTTC
>TRBD1|-|TRBV29-1|TRBJ2-2
CSVEGGTGVITGELFF
TGCAGCGTTGAAGGGGGAACAGGGGTTATTACCGGGGAGCTGTTTTTT
>-|-|TRBV12-3/TRBV12-4|TRBJ1-6
CASSFGEAESPLHF
TGTGCCAGCAGTTTCGGGGAGGCAGAATCACCCCTCCACTTT
>-|-|TRBV6-9|TRBJ2-1
CASSYREISYNEQFF
TGTGCCAGCAGTTACCGGGAGATTTCCTACAATGAGCAGTTCTTC
>TRBD2|few|TRBV11-1|TRBJ2-7
CASSSSFAGVTYEQYF
TGTGCCAGCAGCTCTAGCTTTGCGGGAGTAACCTACGAGCAGTACTTC
>TRBD1|few|TRBV12-3/TRBV12-4|TRBJ1-1
CASSLAGTGPTEAFF
TGTGCCAGCAGTTTAGCGGGGACAGGGCCCACTGAAGCTTTCTTT
>-|few|TRBV11-2|TRBJ2-5
CASSLDPGPKTQYF
TGTGCCAGCAGCTTAGATCCCGGGCCGAAGACCCAGTACTTC
>-|-|TRBV6-1|TRBJ1-5
CASRDGLQSPQHF
TGTGCCAGCAGGGACGGACTGCAATCGCCCCAGCATTTT
>-|-|TRBV27|TRBJ2-5
CASSPQGGGRETQYF
TGTGCCAGCAGTCCGCAGGGCGGAGGCCGGGAGACCCAGTACTTC
>-|-|TRBV12-3/TRBV12-4|TRBJ1-5
CASSLVQGPHQPQHF
TGTGCCAGCAGTTTAGTACAGGGCCCTCACCAGCCCCAGCATTTT
>-|-|TRBV6-5|TRBJ2-5
CASSYATGPQETQYF
TGTGCCAGCAGTTACGCAACAGGACCCCAAGAGACCCAGTACTTC
>TRBD1|few|TRBV12-3/TRBV12-4|TRBJ2-7
CASSQRTGDEQYF
TGTGCCAGCAGTCAAAGGACAGGGGACGAGCAGTACTTC
>TRBD1|-|TRBV9|TRBJ1-2
CASSDRQGGGYTF
TGTGCCAGCAGCGACCGACAGGGAGGTGGCTACACCTTC